These T cell receptor beta chains were read from a single sample in a study of T cell responses to AZD1222 COVID-19 vaccine. Clones were read by immunoSEQ multiplex PCR, and TCRdb kept only the in-frame ones, dropping some. Of around 96,000 clones listed, about 88% were seen once; the top ten hold approximately 2.8%. The specimen was peripheral blood, collected on day 0 of AZD1222 vaccination. All receptors come from an adult in good health. CDR3s include the opening cysteine and the closing phenylalanine or tryptophan. Fields, in order: CDR3 DNA, CDR3 protein, J gene, V gene, clone size, D gene. The D gene is left open where the match is weak. Rows may omit the clone size; those that give it use once, few, many or a size class.

CDR3nt: TGTGCCAGCAGTTACGACCCTCGGGCGGGGCAAGAGACCCAGTACTTC
CDR3aa: CASSYDPRAGQETQYF
j_gene: TRBJ2-5
v_gene: TRBV6-2/TRBV6-3
abundance: -
d_gene: -

CDR3nt: TGTGCCTGGTCTCATGGACGGGACGGGGAGCTGTTTTTT
CDR3aa: CAWSHGRDGELFF
j_gene: TRBJ2-2
v_gene: TRBV30
abundance: -
d_gene: -

CDR3nt: TGTGCCAGCAGTGCGACTCCGGGACAGTGGGGAACAGATACGCAGTATTTT
CDR3aa: CASSATPGQWGTDTQYF
j_gene: TRBJ2-3
v_gene: TRBV6-1
abundance: -
d_gene: TRBD1

CDR3nt: TGTGCCTGGAGTGTAATGGGCCTAAACACTGAAGCTTTCTTT
CDR3aa: CAWSVMGLNTEAFF
j_gene: TRBJ1-1
v_gene: TRBV30
abundance: -
d_gene: -

CDR3nt: TGCGCCAGCAGCTTCTCCGGGACAGGGGGCTACTATGGCTACACCTTC
CDR3aa: CASSFSGTGGYYGYTF
j_gene: TRBJ1-2
v_gene: TRBV5-1
abundance: -
d_gene: TRBD1

CDR3nt: TGTGCCAGCAGCCCTGGGGGGCAGGGCGAGCAGTACTTC
CDR3aa: CASSPGGQGEQYF
j_gene: TRBJ2-7
v_gene: TRBV9
abundance: -
d_gene: -

CDR3nt: TGTGCCTGGAGTGTCCAGAGCTCCTATAATTCACCCCTCCACTTT
CDR3aa: CAWSVQSSYNSPLHF
j_gene: TRBJ1-6
v_gene: TRBV30
abundance: -
d_gene: -

CDR3nt: TGTGCCAGCAGTGAATACGAGCCCTATGGCTACACCTTC
CDR3aa: CASSEYEPYGYTF
j_gene: TRBJ1-2
v_gene: TRBV25-1
abundance: once
d_gene: -

CDR3nt: TGTGCCAGCAGTCCGGACAAGGCGCTTGGCTACACCTTC
CDR3aa: CASSPDKALGYTF
j_gene: TRBJ1-2
v_gene: TRBV12-3/TRBV12-4
abundance: -
d_gene: -

CDR3nt: TGTGCCTGGAGTCGAGGAAACCCCAGTTCGGAACTGTTTTTT
CDR3aa: CAWSRGNPSSELFF
j_gene: TRBJ1-4
v_gene: TRBV30
abundance: once
d_gene: -

CDR3nt: TGTGCCAGTAGTAAACACCTTGAAGCTTTCTTT
CDR3aa: CASSKHLEAFF
j_gene: TRBJ1-1
v_gene: TRBV19
abundance: -
d_gene: -

CDR3nt: TGTGCCAGCAGGTTCCTAAAAGATTATAGCAATCAGCCCCAGCATTTT
CDR3aa: CASRFLKDYSNQPQHF
j_gene: TRBJ1-5
v_gene: TRBV27
abundance: -
d_gene: -

CDR3nt: TGTGCCAGCAGTCTACAGGCGTCGTCCTATGAAGCTTTCTTT
CDR3aa: CASSLQASSYEAFF
j_gene: TRBJ1-1
v_gene: TRBV2
abundance: -
d_gene: -

CDR3nt: TGCGCCAGCAGCTTGGCAGGGGGGTGGTCACCCCTCCACTTT
CDR3aa: CASSLAGGWSPLHF
j_gene: TRBJ1-6
v_gene: TRBV5-1
abundance: -
d_gene: TRBD1

CDR3nt: TGTGCCGGTACAAAGTCACCGAACACTGAAGCTTTCTTT
CDR3aa: CAGTKSPNTEAFF
j_gene: TRBJ1-1
v_gene: TRBV2
abundance: -
d_gene: -

CDR3nt: TGCGCCAGCAGCTTGCTGGGACAGGTATCCTACGAGCAGTACTTC
CDR3aa: CASSLLGQVSYEQYF
j_gene: TRBJ2-7
v_gene: TRBV5-1
abundance: once
d_gene: TRBD1

CDR3nt: TGTGCCAGCAGCTTCCAGACGAACACTGAAGCTTTCTTT
CDR3aa: CASSFQTNTEAFF
j_gene: TRBJ1-1
v_gene: TRBV7-3
abundance: -
d_gene: -

CDR3nt: TGTGCCAGCAGCTTAGCGGGGGACAGACTGAACTATGGCTACACCTTC
CDR3aa: CASSLAGDRLNYGYTF
j_gene: TRBJ1-2
v_gene: TRBV7-9
abundance: -
d_gene: TRBD1

CDR3nt: TGTGCCAGCAGCCCTGAACTGGGAGTGAACACTGAAGCTTTCTTT
CDR3aa: CASSPELGVNTEAFF
j_gene: TRBJ1-1
v_gene: TRBV11-1
abundance: -
d_gene: -

CDR3nt: TGTGCCAGTAGTATGTCAAGGTATAATTCACCCCTCCACTTT
CDR3aa: CASSMSRYNSPLHF
j_gene: TRBJ1-6
v_gene: TRBV19
abundance: -
d_gene: -

CDR3nt: TGTGCCAGCAGCTTAGGCTCTACTGGAAACACCATATATTTT
CDR3aa: CASSLGSTGNTIYF
j_gene: TRBJ1-3
v_gene: TRBV7-2
abundance: -
d_gene: -

CDR3nt: TGTGCCAGCAGCCTGCTATGGGACAGGGCAGGAAACACCATATATTTT
CDR3aa: CASSLLWDRAGNTIYF
j_gene: TRBJ1-3
v_gene: TRBV7-9
abundance: -
d_gene: TRBD1

CDR3nt: TGTGCCAGCAGCCTAGAGTGGTCCTACAATGAGCAGTTCTTC
CDR3aa: CASSLEWSYNEQFF
j_gene: TRBJ2-1
v_gene: TRBV5-4
abundance: -
d_gene: -

CDR3nt: TGTGCCACCAGTGATTTCCTCCTCGGGGGTTGGATCAATGAGCAGTTCTTC
CDR3aa: CATSDFLLGGWINEQFF
j_gene: TRBJ2-1
v_gene: TRBV24-1
abundance: -
d_gene: -

CDR3nt: TGTGCCAACTCCGAGGGCTGGAGCAATCAGCCCCAGCATTTT
CDR3aa: CANSEGWSNQPQHF
j_gene: TRBJ1-5
v_gene: TRBV28
abundance: -
d_gene: -

CDR3nt: TGTGCCTGGAGTGTACTTCTCGGGACAGGCTCCGAAGCTTTCTTT
CDR3aa: CAWSVLLGTGSEAFF
j_gene: TRBJ1-1
v_gene: TRBV30
abundance: -
d_gene: TRBD1

CDR3nt: TGTGCCAGCAGCCCCGGGACAGCAGTATTTGAAGCTTTCTTT
CDR3aa: CASSPGTAVFEAFF
j_gene: TRBJ1-1
v_gene: TRBV7-9
abundance: -
d_gene: TRBD1

CDR3nt: TGTGCCAGCAGCTCGGTGGACTACGAGCAGTACTTC
CDR3aa: CASSSVDYEQYF
j_gene: TRBJ2-7
v_gene: TRBV7-2
abundance: -
d_gene: -

CDR3nt: TGTGCCAGCAGTTACACGAACGCCAATGGCTACACCTTC
CDR3aa: CASSYTNANGYTF
j_gene: TRBJ1-2
v_gene: TRBV6-5
abundance: -
d_gene: -

CDR3nt: TGTGCCAGCAGCTTAATGCACGATCCCTCCTATAATTCACCCCTCCACTTT
CDR3aa: CASSLMHDPSYNSPLHF
j_gene: TRBJ1-6
v_gene: TRBV7-9
abundance: once
d_gene: -

CDR3nt: TGTGCCAGCAGCCAAGCGGAACCATTCATTACCGGGGAGCTGTTTTTT
CDR3aa: CASSQAEPFITGELFF
j_gene: TRBJ2-2
v_gene: TRBV14
abundance: -
d_gene: -

CDR3nt: TGTGCCAGCAGCCCTGGTGGGGGGCGGATTAACACTGAAGCTTTCTTT
CDR3aa: CASSPGGGRINTEAFF
j_gene: TRBJ1-1
v_gene: TRBV5-4
abundance: -
d_gene: -

CDR3nt: TGTGCCAGCACCTCGGGGAGATTCTATGGCTACACCTTC
CDR3aa: CASTSGRFYGYTF
j_gene: TRBJ1-2
v_gene: TRBV6-5
abundance: -
d_gene: -

CDR3nt: TGTGCCAGCAGGGGACAGATGAACACTGAAGCTTTCTTT
CDR3aa: CASRGQMNTEAFF
j_gene: TRBJ1-1
v_gene: TRBV28
abundance: -
d_gene: TRBD1

CDR3nt: TGTGCCTGGAGCCTCCCCGGGCCCGAAAAACTGTTTTTT
CDR3aa: CAWSLPGPEKLFF
j_gene: TRBJ1-4
v_gene: TRBV30
abundance: -
d_gene: -

CDR3nt: TGTGCCTCGCCGAGGAAGCCCCAGCATTTT
CDR3aa: CASPRKPQHF
j_gene: TRBJ1-5
v_gene: TRBV10-3
abundance: -
d_gene: -

CDR3nt: TGTGCCAGCAGCTTAGGGGCAGGGGGCACAGATACGCAGTATTTT
CDR3aa: CASSLGAGGTDTQYF
j_gene: TRBJ2-3
v_gene: TRBV7-6
abundance: -
d_gene: -

CDR3nt: TGTGCCAGCAGCTTAGTAGGGAGGACTGAAGCTTTCTTT
CDR3aa: CASSLVGRTEAFF
j_gene: TRBJ1-1
v_gene: TRBV5-6
abundance: once
d_gene: -

CDR3nt: TGCGCCAGCAGTGAGTCCAGGACGTCCGGCACAGATACGCAGTATTTT
CDR3aa: CASSESRTSGTDTQYF
j_gene: TRBJ2-3
v_gene: TRBV10-1
abundance: -
d_gene: -

CDR3nt: TGTGCCAGCAGTTCACCCGTCGTGGGACAGGGGTACGAGCAGTACTTC
CDR3aa: CASSSPVVGQGYEQYF
j_gene: TRBJ2-7
v_gene: TRBV27
abundance: -
d_gene: TRBD1

CDR3nt: TGTGCCAGCAGTTTATCCAGCACAGATACGCAGTATTTT
CDR3aa: CASSLSSTDTQYF
j_gene: TRBJ2-3
v_gene: TRBV12-3/TRBV12-4
abundance: few
d_gene: -

CDR3nt: TGTGCCATCTCGACACAAAATGAAAAACTGTTTTTT
CDR3aa: CAISTQNEKLFF
j_gene: TRBJ1-4
v_gene: TRBV10-3
abundance: -
d_gene: -

CDR3nt: TGTGCCAGCAGTTTACACCCTAACTCCTACGAGCAGTACTTC
CDR3aa: CASSLHPNSYEQYF
j_gene: TRBJ2-7
v_gene: TRBV28
abundance: once
d_gene: -

CDR3nt: TGCAGTGCTAGAAAAGGGACTGAAGCTTTCTTT
CDR3aa: CSARKGTEAFF
j_gene: TRBJ1-1
v_gene: TRBV20-1
abundance: -
d_gene: -

CDR3nt: TGTGCCAGCAGTGAACCACCTTACAATGAGCAGTTCTTC
CDR3aa: CASSEPPYNEQFF
j_gene: TRBJ2-1
v_gene: TRBV6-1
abundance: once
d_gene: -

CDR3nt: TGTGCCAGCAGCTTTTATAGCAATCAGCCCCAGCATTTT
CDR3aa: CASSFYSNQPQHF
j_gene: TRBJ1-5
v_gene: TRBV12-3/TRBV12-4
abundance: -
d_gene: -

CDR3nt: TGCAGCGTTGAACGGGGGAGCGATGAGCAGTTCTTC
CDR3aa: CSVERGSDEQFF
j_gene: TRBJ2-1
v_gene: TRBV29-1
abundance: -
d_gene: -

CDR3nt: TGTGCCAGCAGATCGGGGGGGCACTATGGCTACACCTTC
CDR3aa: CASRSGGHYGYTF
j_gene: TRBJ1-2
v_gene: TRBV28
abundance: -
d_gene: -

CDR3nt: TGTGCCAGCAGCTTGCAGCAGGTGAACACTGAAGCTTTCTTT
CDR3aa: CASSLQQVNTEAFF
j_gene: TRBJ1-1
v_gene: TRBV5-5
abundance: -
d_gene: -

CDR3nt: TGTGCCAGCAGCCAAGAATTGGGGGACGGGGTGGGAAGCTATGGCTACACCTTC
CDR3aa: CASSQELGDGVGSYGYTF
j_gene: TRBJ1-2
v_gene: TRBV4-2
abundance: -
d_gene: -

CDR3nt: TGTGCCAGCAGTGAGCTGGGACGGGTGAACACTGAAGCTTTCTTT
CDR3aa: CASSELGRVNTEAFF
j_gene: TRBJ1-1
v_gene: TRBV6-1
abundance: -
d_gene: -